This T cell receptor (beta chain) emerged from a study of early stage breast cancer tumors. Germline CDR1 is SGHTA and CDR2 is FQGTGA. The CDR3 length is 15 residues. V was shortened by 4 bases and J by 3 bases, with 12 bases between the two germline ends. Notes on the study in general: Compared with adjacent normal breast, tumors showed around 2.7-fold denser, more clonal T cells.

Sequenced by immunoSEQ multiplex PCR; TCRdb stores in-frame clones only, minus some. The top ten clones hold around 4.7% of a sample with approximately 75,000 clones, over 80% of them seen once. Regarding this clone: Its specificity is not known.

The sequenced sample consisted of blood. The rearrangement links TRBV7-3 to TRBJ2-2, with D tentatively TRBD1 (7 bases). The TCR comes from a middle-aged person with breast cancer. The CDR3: CASSSRDRYTGELFF. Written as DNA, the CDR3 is TGTGCCAGCAGCTCGCGGGACAGATACACCGGGGAGCTGTTTTTT.